This TCR beta chain was recorded in a study of CD8+ T cells in alopecia areata. Across the whole study: Severity was scored as percentage of affected scalp area in treated patients.

Following RNA extraction, reverse transcription yielded cDNA that acted as the sequencing template. Some clones are missing from TCRdb's copy, which holds only in-frame ones; the method was immunoSEQ multiplex PCR. Of 80,000 to 95,000 clones in the sample, roughly 47% were seen once. Germline V gene lookup returns CDR1 SQVTM and CDR2 ANQGSEA. V dropped 5 bases and J dropped 2 bases, with 12 bases sitting between them. The CDR3 contains 13 residues. This clone was seen a few times. The antigen is unknown. The treatment is: oral pan-JAK inhibitor, 5-10 mg twice daily. Study outcomes and limitations: While patients received tofacitinib, many expanded lesional clones remained present in scalp and blood. It was lesional scalp, especially alopecia totalis/universalis, that showed higher clonality than normal scalp.

This rearrangement joins TRBV29-1 to TRBJ1-1; D is unclear. This clonotype originated in a human donor with alopecia areata. The sequences come from CD8+ T cells sorted from blood, collected at week 24, from a patient treated with tofacitinib. The CDR3 DNA reads TGCAGCGTTTCCGAGGGCCTCAACACTGAAGCTTTCTTT. Protein product: CSVSEGLNTEAFF.